This TCR beta chain originates from a study of blood T cells in healthy people across ages. This clonotype was found a few times. Its antigen is not identified. Primers used in a second PCR of roughly 6 to 11 cycles were a sample-barcoded 5' primer and a J-beta primer mix. A tag from a template-switch adaptor with 12 random nucleotides marked each cDNA molecule. From the 5' RACE reads, TCRdb called clonotypes with MiXCR, one entry per CDR3 protein. The sample yields 700,000 to 900,000 distinct CDR3 sequences, around 24% seen once. The study's findings and limits: The study found more naive CD4+ cells and higher diversity in long-lived than aged donors.

CDR1 MNHEY and CDR2 SVGEGT come from the germline V gene. Trimming pared 8 bases from V and 1 base from J, leaving 18 bases between. CDR3 length: 16 residues. These data are also associated with another study on T cells of mothers and their children. This second study notes: Each mother gave over 8.5 million TCR beta CDR3 reads; each child, about 3 million. Slightly higher overlap, not significant, was seen in related mother-child pairs than in unrelated pairs.

The source material was blood. The sequence derives from a boy between 10 and 17 years old in good health. The genes are TRBV6-2 or TRBV6-3 and TRBJ1-5, with D uncertain. The CDR3 DNA follows: TGTGCCAGCTCCGGGCGCACCTGGGGAAGCAATCAGCCCCAGCATTTT. Translated: CASSGRTWGSNQPQHF.